This T cell receptor (beta chain) was obtained from a study of blood T cells in healthy people across ages. Sample-barcoded 5' priming and a J-beta primer mix drove a second PCR of roughly 6 to 12 cycles. TCRdb reprocessed the 5' RACE reads with MiXCR, giving one entry per CDR3 protein. The sample records more than 1,000,000 distinct CDR3 sequences, almost 25% being singletons. V dropped 4 bases and J dropped 8 bases, with 9 bases sitting between them. Germline values: CDR1 SQVTM, CDR2 ANQGSEA. The CDR3 covers 11 residues. The same specimen was also included in a second study, on T cells of mothers and their children. That publication notes: Related mother-child pairs showed slightly higher but non-significant overlap than unrelated pairs.

This clonotype was sampled from a girl aged 2-9 years in good health. The chain employs TRBV29-1 and TRBJ2-4; the D is unclear. Sequenced material: blood. The CDR3 nucleotides read TGCAGCGTTGGTGGACGGGACATTCAGTACTTC. This encodes CSVGGRDIQYF.